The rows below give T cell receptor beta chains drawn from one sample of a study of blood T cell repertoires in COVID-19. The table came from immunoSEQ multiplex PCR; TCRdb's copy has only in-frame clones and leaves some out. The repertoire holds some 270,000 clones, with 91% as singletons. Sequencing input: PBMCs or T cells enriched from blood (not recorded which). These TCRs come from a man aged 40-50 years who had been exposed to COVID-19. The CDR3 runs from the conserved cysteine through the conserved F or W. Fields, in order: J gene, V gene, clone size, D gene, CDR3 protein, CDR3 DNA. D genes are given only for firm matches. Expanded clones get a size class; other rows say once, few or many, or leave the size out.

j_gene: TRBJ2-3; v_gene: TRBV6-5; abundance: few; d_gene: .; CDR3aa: CASRAPGGTDTQYF; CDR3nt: TGTGCCAGCAGGGCCCCGGGGGGCACAGATACGCAGTATTTT
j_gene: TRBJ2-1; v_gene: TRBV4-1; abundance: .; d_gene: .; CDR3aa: CASSQGSGRSSYNEQFF; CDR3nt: TGCGCCAGCAGCCAAGGCAGCGGGCGGAGCTCCTACAATGAGCAGTTCTTC
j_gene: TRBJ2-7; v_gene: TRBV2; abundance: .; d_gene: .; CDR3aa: CASTWQGISYEQYF; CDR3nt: TGTGCCAGCACCTGGCAGGGAATTTCCTACGAGCAGTACTTC
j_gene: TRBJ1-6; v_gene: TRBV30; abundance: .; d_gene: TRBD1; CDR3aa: CAWTPRDRNSPLHF; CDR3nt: TGTGCCTGGACGCCTCGGGACAGGAACTCACCCCTCCACTTT
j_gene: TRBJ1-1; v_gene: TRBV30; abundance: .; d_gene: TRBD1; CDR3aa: CAWSVLDRGKAFF; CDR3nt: TGTGCCTGGAGTGTATTGGACAGGGGAAAAGCTTTCTTT
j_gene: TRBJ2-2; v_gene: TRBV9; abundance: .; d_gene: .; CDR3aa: CASSVLAENTGELFF; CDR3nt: TGTGCCAGCAGCGTACTGGCAGAAAACACCGGGGAGCTGTTTTTT
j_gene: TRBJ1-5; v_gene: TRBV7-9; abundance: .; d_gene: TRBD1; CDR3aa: CASSPGQGGFHQPQHF; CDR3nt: TGTGCCAGCAGCCCAGGACAGGGAGGGTTCCATCAGCCCCAGCATTTT
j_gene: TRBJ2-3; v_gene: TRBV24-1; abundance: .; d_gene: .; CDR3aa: CATSDTLNQQYF; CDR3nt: TGTGCCACCAGTGATACTCTGAACCAGCAGTATTTT
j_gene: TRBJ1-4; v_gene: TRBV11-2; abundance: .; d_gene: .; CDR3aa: CASSWRGGTNEKLFF; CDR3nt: TGTGCCAGCAGCTGGAGGGGGGGGACTAATGAAAAACTGTTTTTT
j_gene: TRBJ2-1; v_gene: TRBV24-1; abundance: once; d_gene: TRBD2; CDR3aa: CATSDLGLAGEVDEQFF; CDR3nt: TGTGCCACCAGTGACCTAGGACTAGCGGGAGAAGTCGATGAGCAGTTCTTC
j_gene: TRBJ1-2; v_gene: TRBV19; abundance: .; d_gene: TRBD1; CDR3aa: CASVTVHGQGTYGYTF; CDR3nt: TGTGCCAGCGTAACGGTCCACGGACAGGGGACATATGGCTACACCTTC
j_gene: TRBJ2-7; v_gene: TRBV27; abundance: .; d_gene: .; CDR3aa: CASSLTGQSYEQYF; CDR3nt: TGTGCCAGCAGTTTAACCGGACAGAGCTACGAGCAGTACTTC
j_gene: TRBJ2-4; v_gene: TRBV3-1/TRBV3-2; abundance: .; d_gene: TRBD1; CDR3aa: CASSQVGQGVAKNIQYF; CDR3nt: TGTGCCAGCAGCCAAGTCGGTCAGGGGGTCGCCAAAAACATTCAGTACTTC
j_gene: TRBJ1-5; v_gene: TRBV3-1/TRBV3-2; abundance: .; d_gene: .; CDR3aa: CASSQVGSNQPQHF; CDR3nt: TGTGCCAGCAGCCAAGTCGGGAGTAATCAGCCCCAGCATTTT
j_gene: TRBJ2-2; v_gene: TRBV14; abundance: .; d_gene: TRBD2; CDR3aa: CASSLAGGPGELFF; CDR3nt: TGTGCCAGCAGCCTAGCGGGAGGCCCCGGGGAGCTGTTTTTT
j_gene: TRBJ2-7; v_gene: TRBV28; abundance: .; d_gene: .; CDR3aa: CASSVGPGHYEQYF; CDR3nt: TGTGCCAGCAGTGTAGGACCGGGACACTACGAGCAGTACTTC
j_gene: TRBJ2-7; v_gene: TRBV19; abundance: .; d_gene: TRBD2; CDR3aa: CASRSGNSKNYEQYF; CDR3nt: TGTGCCAGTAGGAGCGGGAACTCCAAAAACTACGAGCAGTACTTC
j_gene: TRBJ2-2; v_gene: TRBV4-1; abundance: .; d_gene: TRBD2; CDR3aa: CASSPGLAGVKPGELFF; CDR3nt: TGCGCCAGCAGCCCAGGACTAGCGGGAGTTAAGCCCGGGGAGCTGTTTTTT
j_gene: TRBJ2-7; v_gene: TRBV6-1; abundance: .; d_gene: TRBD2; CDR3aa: CASSESGRPYEQYF; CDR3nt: TGTGCCAGCAGTGAAAGCGGGAGACCCTACGAGCAGTACTTC
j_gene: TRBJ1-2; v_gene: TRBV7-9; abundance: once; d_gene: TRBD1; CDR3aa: CASTGQGRGYTF; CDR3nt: TGTGCCAGCACCGGACAGGGACGTGGCTACACCTTC
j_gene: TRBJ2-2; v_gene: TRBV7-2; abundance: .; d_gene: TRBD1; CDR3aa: CASSLVLSRQGSGELFF; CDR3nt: TGTGCCAGCAGCTTAGTCTTATCGAGACAGGGGTCGGGGGAGCTGTTTTTT
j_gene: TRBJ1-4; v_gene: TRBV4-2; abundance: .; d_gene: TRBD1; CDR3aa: CASSQGTGENEKLFF; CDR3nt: TGTGCCAGCAGCCAAGGGACAGGGGAAAATGAAAAACTGTTTTTT
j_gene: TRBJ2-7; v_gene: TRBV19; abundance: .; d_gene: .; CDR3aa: CASSYPGKSSYEQYF; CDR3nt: TGTGCCAGTAGTTATCCAGGGAAGAGCTCCTACGAGCAGTACTTC
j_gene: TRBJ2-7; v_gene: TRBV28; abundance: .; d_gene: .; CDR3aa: CASSLETEAYEQYF; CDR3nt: TGTGCCAGCAGTTTGGAAACCGAGGCCTACGAGCAGTACTTC
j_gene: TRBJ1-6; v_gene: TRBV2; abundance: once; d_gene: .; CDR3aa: CASSRSGNNSPLHF; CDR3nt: TGTGCCAGCAGTCGCTCAGGGAATAATTCACCCCTCCACTTT
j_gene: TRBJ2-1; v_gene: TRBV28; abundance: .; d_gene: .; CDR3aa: CASSLRGDPKYNEQFF; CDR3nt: TGTGCCAGCAGTTTACGAGGCGACCCGAAGTACAATGAGCAGTTCTTC
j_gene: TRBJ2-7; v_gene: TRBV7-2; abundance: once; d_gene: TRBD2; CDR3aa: CASSRTSGGFSYEQYF; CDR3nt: TGTGCCAGCAGCCGGACTAGCGGAGGTTTCTCCTACGAGCAGTACTTC
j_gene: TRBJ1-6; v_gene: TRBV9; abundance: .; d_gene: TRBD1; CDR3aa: CASSVGDSSSYNSPLHF; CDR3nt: TGTGCCAGCAGCGTGGGGGACAGCAGCTCCTATAATTCACCCCTCCACTTT
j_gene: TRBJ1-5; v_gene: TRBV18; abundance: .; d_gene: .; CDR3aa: CASSPGTNNQPQHF; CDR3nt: TGTGCCAGCTCACCCGGGACAAACAATCAGCCCCAGCATTTT
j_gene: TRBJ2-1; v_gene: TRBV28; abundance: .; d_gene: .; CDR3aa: CASSLSRFGGRGEQFF; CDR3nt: TGTGCCAGCAGTTTATCCCGCTTCGGGGGTCGCGGTGAGCAGTTCTTC
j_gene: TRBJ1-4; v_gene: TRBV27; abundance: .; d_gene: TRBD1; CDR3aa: CASRTGGTEKLFF; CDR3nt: TGTGCCAGCAGGACAGGGGGCACTGAAAAACTGTTTTTT
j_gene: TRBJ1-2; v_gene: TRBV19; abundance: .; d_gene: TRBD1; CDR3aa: CASRQQGGNYGYTF; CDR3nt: TGTGCCAGTAGGCAACAGGGGGGCAACTATGGCTACACCTTC
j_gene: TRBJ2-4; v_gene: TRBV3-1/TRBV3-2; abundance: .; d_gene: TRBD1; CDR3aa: CASKGAGDIQYF; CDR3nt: TGTGCCAGCAAGGGGGCGGGTGACATTCAGTACTTC
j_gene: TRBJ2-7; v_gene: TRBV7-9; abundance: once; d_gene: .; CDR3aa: CASSLLQGYEQYF; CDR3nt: TGTGCCAGCAGCTTACTCCAGGGTTACGAGCAGTACTTC
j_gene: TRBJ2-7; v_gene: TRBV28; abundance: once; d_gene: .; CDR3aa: CASSFKGRQVSYEQYF; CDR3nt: TGTGCCAGCAGTTTTAAGGGACGACAGGTCTCCTACGAGCAGTACTTC
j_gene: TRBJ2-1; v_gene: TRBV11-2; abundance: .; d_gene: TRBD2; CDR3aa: CASSLTLGGTSGSNEQFF; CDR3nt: TGTGCCAGCAGCTTAACCCTAGGTGGAACTAGCGGGAGCAATGAGCAGTTCTTC
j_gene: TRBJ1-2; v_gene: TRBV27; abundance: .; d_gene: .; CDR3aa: CASSLLAGGSTYGYTF; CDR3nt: TGTGCCAGCAGTTTATTGGCGGGGGGATCGACCTATGGCTACACCTTC
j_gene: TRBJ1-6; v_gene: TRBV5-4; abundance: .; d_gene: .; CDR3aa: CASSPRTGGSSPLHF; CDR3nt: TGTGCCAGCAGCCCTCGAACGGGAGGAAGTTCACCCCTCCACTTT
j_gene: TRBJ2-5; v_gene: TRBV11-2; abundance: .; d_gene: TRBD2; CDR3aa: CASSLSREGTQYF; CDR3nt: TGTGCCAGCAGCTTATCCCGGGAGGGGACCCAGTACTTC
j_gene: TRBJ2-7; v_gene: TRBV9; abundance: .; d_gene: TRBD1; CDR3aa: CASSGGTVHEQYF; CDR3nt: TGTGCCAGCAGCGGGGGGACAGTCCACGAGCAGTACTTC
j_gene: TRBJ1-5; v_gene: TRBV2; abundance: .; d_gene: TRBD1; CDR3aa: CASRGQGGNQPQHF; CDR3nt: TGTGCCAGCCGGGGACAGGGTGGCAATCAGCCCCAGCATTTT
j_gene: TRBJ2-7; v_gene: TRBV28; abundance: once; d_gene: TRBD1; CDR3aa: CASSFDRVGEQYF; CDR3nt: TGTGCCAGCAGTTTCGACAGGGTAGGCGAGCAGTACTTC
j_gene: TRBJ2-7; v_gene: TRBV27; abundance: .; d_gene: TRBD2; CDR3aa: CASSPNDLLATYEQYF; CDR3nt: TGTGCCAGCAGCCCAAATGATTTACTAGCGACCTACGAGCAGTACTTC
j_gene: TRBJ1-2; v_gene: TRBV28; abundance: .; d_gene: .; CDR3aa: CASSSTGSYGYTF; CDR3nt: TGTGCCAGCAGTTCTACGGGTTCTTATGGCTACACCTTC
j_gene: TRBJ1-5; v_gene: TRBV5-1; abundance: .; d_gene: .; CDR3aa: CASSLSGQNNQPQHF; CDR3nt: TGCGCCAGCAGCTTGTCCGGACAGAACAATCAGCCCCAGCATTTT
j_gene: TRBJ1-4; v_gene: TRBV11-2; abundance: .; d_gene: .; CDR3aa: CASSPRRDSNEKLFF; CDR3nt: TGTGCCAGCAGCCCGAGGAGGGATTCTAATGAAAAACTGTTTTTT
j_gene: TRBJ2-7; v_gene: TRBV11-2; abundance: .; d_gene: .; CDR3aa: CASNPVYIVGGIAYEQYF; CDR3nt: TGTGCCAGCAACCCCGTATACATCGTCGGAGGGATTGCTTACGAGCAGTACTTC
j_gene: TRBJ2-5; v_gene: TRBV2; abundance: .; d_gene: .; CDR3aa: CANKQDTQETQYF; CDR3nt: TGTGCCAACAAACAGGACACCCAAGAGACCCAGTACTTC
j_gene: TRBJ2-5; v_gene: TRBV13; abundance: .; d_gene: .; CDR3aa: CASSLNGVETQYF; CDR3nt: TGTGCCAGCAGCTTAAACGGTGTCGAGACCCAGTACTTC
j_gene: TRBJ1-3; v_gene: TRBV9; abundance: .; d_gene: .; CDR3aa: CASSPMQGWGNTIYF; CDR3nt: TGTGCCAGCAGCCCCATGCAGGGGTGGGGAAACACCATATATTTT
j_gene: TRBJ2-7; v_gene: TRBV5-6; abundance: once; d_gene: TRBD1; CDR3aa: CASSLVPQGAISYEQYF; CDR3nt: TGTGCCAGCAGCTTGGTTCCCCAGGGGGCAATATCCTACGAGCAGTACTTC
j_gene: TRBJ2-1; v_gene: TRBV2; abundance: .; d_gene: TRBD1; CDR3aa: CASTAGRTGYNEQFF; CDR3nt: TGTGCCAGCACCGCTGGGAGGACAGGGTACAATGAGCAGTTCTTC
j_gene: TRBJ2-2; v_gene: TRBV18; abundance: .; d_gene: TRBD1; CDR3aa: CASSPGQETGELFF; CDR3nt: TGTGCCAGCTCACCGGGACAGGAGACCGGGGAGCTGTTTTTT
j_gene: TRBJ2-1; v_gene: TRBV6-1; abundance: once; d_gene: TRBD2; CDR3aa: CASSESLASSYNEQFF; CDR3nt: TGTGCCAGCAGTGAGTCACTAGCGAGCTCCTACAATGAGCAGTTCTTC
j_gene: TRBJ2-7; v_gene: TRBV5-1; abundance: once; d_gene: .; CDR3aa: CASSLSVYEQYF; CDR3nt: TGCGCCAGCAGCTTGTCGGTTTACGAGCAGTACTTC